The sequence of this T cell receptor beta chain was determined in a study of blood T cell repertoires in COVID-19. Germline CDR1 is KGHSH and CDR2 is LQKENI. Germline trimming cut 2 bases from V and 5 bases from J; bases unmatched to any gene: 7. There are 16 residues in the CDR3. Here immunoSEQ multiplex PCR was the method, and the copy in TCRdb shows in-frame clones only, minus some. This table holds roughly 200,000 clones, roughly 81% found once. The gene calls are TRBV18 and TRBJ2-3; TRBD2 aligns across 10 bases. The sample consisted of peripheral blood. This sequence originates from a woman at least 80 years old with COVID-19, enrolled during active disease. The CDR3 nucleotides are TGTGCCAGCTCACCAGTAGCGGGAGGCCAAGTAGATACGCAGTATTTT. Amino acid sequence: CASSPVAGGQVDTQYF.